The T cell receptor beta chain described here comes from a study of T cells in tumors after PD-1 blockade. CDR1 is SGHVS and CDR2 is FQNEAQ in the germline V gene. The V end was cut by 0 bases, the J end by 7 bases, with 7 bases between. The CDR3 runs to 13 residues. Profiling relied on immunoSEQ multiplex PCR, and the TCRdb table lists in-frame clones only, not all of them. The sample lists some 60,000 clones; around three quarters were seen once. The chain employs TRBV7-8 and TRBJ1-5, with D hard to call. This TCR was sampled from a human donor with basal cell carcinoma. Sequences were derived from PBMCs, sampled before anti-PD-1 treatment. CDR3: CASSLARSQPQHF. The CDR3 nucleotides are TGTGCCAGCAGCTTAGCGCGGTCACAGCCCCAGCATTTT. Based on the CDR3 plus reference TRBV7-8 and TRBJ1-5, the full variable domain is GAGVSQSPRYKVAKRGQDVALRCDPISGHVSLFWYQQALGQGPEFLTYFQNEAQLDKSGLPSDRFFAERPEGSVSTLKIQRTQQEDSAVYLCASSLARSQPQHFGDGTRLSIL.